This T cell receptor (beta chain) appears in the sequencing data of a study of T cell responses to AZD1222 COVID-19 vaccine (dated by TCRdb to 2020 to 2022). Describing the broader study: Because spike-specific TCR depth and breadth did not differ between the two schedules, AZD1222 recipients who got a second dose at roughly 4 weeks were pooled with those who got a second dose at roughly 12 weeks. A total of roughly 240 trial participants underwent TCR sequencing, of whom some 210 received two doses of AZD1222 and approximately 25 received two doses of the MenACWY control vaccine. Enrollment into the trials was organized by age into subgroups of 18-55, 56-69 and 70-plus years, and those subgroups contained roughly 140, 27 and 60 TCR-sequenced participants, respectively. General conclusions and limits of the study: Only six AZD1222 recipients were SARS-CoV-2 seropositive at baseline, limiting conclusions about previously exposed vaccinees. Because no samples from the day 14 peak response were available, repertoires could be characterized only after the peak T cell response. Reportedly, close to half of the unique spike-specific TCRs recognized epitopes lying outside the regions that are mutated in the B.1.351 and B.1.1.7 variants. The vaccine-associated CD4 TCRs covered the entire spike protein, and the dominant responses fell in regions 160-218 and 743-854. Participants were mostly white British, with more females than males. The authors suggested clonal diversity may have been underestimated. In the small 56-69-year group, the increase in depth fell short of significance, most likely because of low power. After two AZD1222 doses, both the breadth and the depth of spike-specific TCRs were significantly higher than at day 0 and than in MenACWY recipients.

The CDR3 regions of human TCRbeta chains were analyzed by immunosequencing. Concerning the study's data processing: Repertoire TCRs were matched against a reference library of SARS-CoV-2-specific TCRs generated with the MIRA antigen-specificity platform. Breadth was defined as the fraction of unique TCRs that were SARS-CoV-2-associated, and depth was defined as the fraction of total T cells that were SARS-CoV-2-associated. Using the MIRA data, each spike-specific TCR was assigned both to the spike region to which the TCR was reactive and to a CD4 or CD8 class. Log10-transformed breadth and depth values were compared by one-way ANOVA with Sidak's multiple comparisons tests. TCRdb provides this immuneACCESS table in a form limited to in-frame rearrangements. Some clones are lacking; in checked studies, under half of them reflect an unresolved V gene, and why the rest are absent is not known. That table is the source of V, J and clone size, and D and trimming were worked out from the DNA. Within this sample are 140,000 to 150,000 clones, with 85% to 95% of them counted one time only. The top ten clonotypes cover about 8.6% of the sample.

About this clone itself: Its antigen is still unknown. The input lacks base qualities; no much larger clone sits a single base away.

The time point label on this specimen signifies: baseline before first vaccination. Samples from vaccinated people were obtained from the UK trials COV001 and COV002, which included a single-blind randomized controlled phase 2/3 trial of AZD1222 (ChAdOx1 nCoV-19) in healthy adults. For TCRbeta chain sequencing, PBMC samples from trial participants were taken at day 0 and at day 28 after the second dose. From a lookup of the germline V gene (reference sequence), CDR1 and CDR2 are LNHDA and SQIVND. There are 12 amino acids in the CDR3, from cysteine to phenylalanine inclusive. Only the CDR3 part of the read is kept: 36 bases, read in frame from the first base. The junction shows trimming of 5 bases on V and 1 base on J, plus 5 bases between the germline ends.

The sequencing used peripheral blood, collected on day 0 of AZD1222 vaccination. The chain is encoded by TRBV19 joined to TRBJ1-1; the D gene is unclear. The sequence was obtained from an adult in good health. The sequence in DNA is TGTGCCAGTAGTCCCTGGAACACTGAAGCTTTCTTT. It codes for CASSPWNTEAFF.